The entry below describes one TCR beta chain. The repertoire was sequenced with immunoSEQ multiplex PCR; TCRdb's copy has only in-frame clones and lacks some. Of under 85,000 clones listed, nearly 98% were seen once; the top ten hold 0.2% to 0.25%. These data belong to a study of technical replicates of blood from a handful of donors. V was pared by 0 bases and J by 2 bases, with 19 bases between. Germline assignment: CDR1 SGHDT and CDR2 YYEEEE. The CDR3 sequence is 18 residues long. The rearrangement uses TRBV5-6 and TRBJ2-3, with D possibly being TRBD2 (7 bases). The sequence derives from a human donor in good health. Input material: T cells isolated from PBMCs. CDR3 DNA sequence: TGTGCCAGCAGCTTGGAGGGGCGGGGGCGACCGTCCACAGATACGCAGTATTTT. Its translation: CASSLEGRGRPSTDTQYF.